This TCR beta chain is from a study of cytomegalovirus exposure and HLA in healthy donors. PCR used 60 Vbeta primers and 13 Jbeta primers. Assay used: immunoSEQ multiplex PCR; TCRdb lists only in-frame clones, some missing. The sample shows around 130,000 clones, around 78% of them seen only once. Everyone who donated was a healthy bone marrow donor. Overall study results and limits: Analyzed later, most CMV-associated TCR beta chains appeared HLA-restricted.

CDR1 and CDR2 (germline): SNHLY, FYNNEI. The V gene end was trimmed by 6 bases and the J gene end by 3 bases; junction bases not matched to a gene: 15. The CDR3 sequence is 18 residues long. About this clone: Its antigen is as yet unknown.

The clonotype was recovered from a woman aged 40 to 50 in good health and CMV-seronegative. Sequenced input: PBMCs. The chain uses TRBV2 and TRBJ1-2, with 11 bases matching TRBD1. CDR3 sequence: CASRARTGGSGFHYGYTF. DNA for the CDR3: TGTGCCAGCAGGGCGCGGACAGGGGGCTCAGGGTTTCACTATGGCTACACCTTC. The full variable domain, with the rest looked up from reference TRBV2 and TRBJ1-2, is EPEVTQTPSHQVTQMGQEVILRCVPISNHLYFYWYRQILGQKVEFLVSFYNNEISEKSEIFDDQFSVERPDGSNFTLKIRSTKLEDSAMYFCASRARTGGSGFHYGYTFGSGTRLTVV.